The TCR beta chain described here comes from a study of blood T cell dynamics during melanoma immunotherapy (dated by TCRdb to about 2020). About the full investigation: Patients had metastatic melanoma and received first-line pembrolizumab or nivolumab plus ipilimumab as standard of care in the United Kingdom. To find early correlates of response, the study profiled the peripheral T cell receptor repertoires of patients with metastatic melanoma both before and after one cycle of checkpoint inhibitor therapy. The training cohort was made up of consecutive patients, while a further independent group of patients from the same centre was pooled to form an external validation set. Study-wide conclusions, independent of this receptor: The relatively small sample size was recognized as a factor that could limit how well the results generalize. The study could not determine whether the T cell clones driving repertoire changes were melanoma-specific or reflected general immune activation. A bifurcated reorganization of the PBMC repertoire at W3, with increased clonality or increased diversity, was observed in patients who later achieved disease control, unlike in progressors.

Every bulk PBMC sample was loaded with the same fixed amount of approximately 0.35 ug of DNA. The immunoSEQ TCRb Assay kit was used according to manufacturer instructions to amplify TCR beta CDR3 sequences from genomic DNA. The KAPA Library Quantification Kit for Illumina platforms was used to quantify the pooled libraries by qPCR. Pooled libraries were sequenced on an Illumina NextSeq 500, clustered at roughly 0.6-1.2 pM. The original pipeline was this. The TCR data were analyzed using immunoSEQ ANALYZER and the R LymphoSeq package. A rearrangement efficiency score was calculated as productive divided by the sum of productive and non-productive CDR3 sequences. Clonality was measured with the Gini coefficient and diversity with the Renyi index at alpha=1, compared pairwise between timepoints within each patient. In LymphoSeq, clonal relatedness was computed with an edit distance of 3 and repertoire similarity was computed with the Bhattacharyya coefficient. To classify response, a linear discriminant analysis based on week-3 changes in clonality and diversity was built with the R MASS and caret packages. TCRdb took over this immuneACCESS table, retaining in-frame rearrangements with V and J assigned. Such tables are incomplete; in checked studies, under half of the missing clones stem from an unresolved V gene, and the remainder is unexplained. For V, J and clone size, that table is used; D and trimming come from the DNA. This sample gives about 22,000 clones in total; about 90% of them show up just once. The ten largest clones take up approximately 1.1% of the sample.

The time point label, read with the paper, signifies: pre-treatment baseline. Blood samples were taken at two points: before treatment (T0) and at week 3 (W3), which came after the first cycle of checkpoint blockade. Except for two patients with rapid clinical progression, response was assessed 12 weeks after the first infusion by RECIST 1.1; disease control meant complete response, partial response or stable disease. Patients were excluded for prior systemic cancer treatment, concomitant immunosuppressant therapy or synchronous other active malignancies. Both bulk PBMC and plasma cell-free DNA were sequenced for TCR beta so that circulating cells and T cell turnover could be tracked. PBMC were isolated from blood with Lymphoprep and SepMate tubes, followed by red cell lysis. QIAamp DNA Blood Mini kits were used to extract DNA from PBMC and from sorted T cell subsets. V drops 7 bases and J drops 7 bases, leaving 14 bases in between. The CDR3 covers 14 residues, taking in both the cysteine and the phenylalanine. Of all the DNA, just the CDR3 is kept, 42 bases in frame from base 1. For CDR1 and CDR2, the germline V gene (reference sequence) lists SEHNR and FQNEAQ.

Remarks on this clone: The antigen it recognizes is unknown. Within one base of it there is no much larger clone, and no base qualities were kept.

Sequenced here: blood, sampled from a patient treated with checkpoint blockade. This receptor was identified in a human donor with melanoma. The chain employs TRBV7-9 and TRBJ1-6; no D gene can be assigned with confidence. The DNA sequence is as follows: TGTGCCAGCACTTCTACTTCCCCAAATTCACCCCTCCACTTT. The translation is CASTSTSPNSPLHF. The reference TRBV7-9 and TRBJ1-6 proteins fill in what lies around the CDR3, so the full variable domain reads DTGVSQNPRHKITKRGQNVTFRCDPISEHNRLYWYRQTLGQGPEFLTYFQNEAQLEKSRLLSDRFSAERPKGSFSTLEIQRTEQGDSAMYLCASTSTSPNSPLHFGNGTRLTVT.